This T cell receptor (beta chain) was recorded in a study of T-cell memory formation after mild COVID-19. V was pared by 0 bases and J by 5 bases, with 6 bases of the junction left unmatched. Germline V CDR1 and CDR2: MNHEY, SVGAGI. This CDR3 is 17 amino acids long. TCRdb reanalysed the 5' RACE reads using MiXCR and keeps one entry per CDR3 protein. The table includes 300,000 to 400,000 distinct CDR3 sequences, 25% to 30% detected once. The chain links TRBV6-5 to TRBJ2-5; TRBD2 matches at 13 bases. What was sequenced was PBMCs or a T cell subset sorted from them (not recorded which). This sequence was found in an adult woman who had mild COVID-19 (a few samples of this study predate the infection). Cell type and time point are not known. CDR3 coding DNA: TGTGCCAGCAGTTACTCGCGGACTAGCGGGAGTTGGGAGACCCAGTACTTC. Protein product: CASSYSRTSGSWETQYF.